This T cell receptor beta chain was sequenced in a study of blood T cells in healthy people across ages. CDR1 is MNHEY and CDR2 is SMNVEV in the germline V gene (reference sequence). This CDR3 is built from 13 residues. V lost 6 bases, J lost 5 bases, and 13 bases lay in between. Healthy Caucasian individuals from Russia aged roughly 6 to 90 served as donors. This clonotype was detected only a few times. PCR was performed a second time for 7 to 11 cycles using a sample-barcoded 5' primer and a J-beta primer mix. Every cDNA molecule bore a tag from a template-switch adaptor containing 12 random nucleotides. One entry per CDR3 protein, called by TCRdb with MiXCR from the 5' RACE reads. The sample records 1.5 million to 2 million distinct CDR3 sequences, 49% being singletons.

The sequence came from a woman aged 40 to 49 in good health. Sequencing was carried out using blood. V gene TRBV27 combines with J gene TRBJ2-5; maybe TRBD2 (6 bases). The CDR3 bases are TGTGCCAGCAGCTTTATCCGGGGGGAGACCCAGTACTTC. This gives the protein CASSFIRGETQYF.